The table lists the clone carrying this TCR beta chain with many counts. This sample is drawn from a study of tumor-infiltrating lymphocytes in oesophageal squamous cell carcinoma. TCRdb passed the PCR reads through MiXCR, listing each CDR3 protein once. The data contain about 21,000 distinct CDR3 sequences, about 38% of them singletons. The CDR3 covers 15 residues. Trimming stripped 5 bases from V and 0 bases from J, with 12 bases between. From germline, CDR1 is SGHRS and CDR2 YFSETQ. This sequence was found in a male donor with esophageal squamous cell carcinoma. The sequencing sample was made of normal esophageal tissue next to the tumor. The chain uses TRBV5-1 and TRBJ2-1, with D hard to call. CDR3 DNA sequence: TGCGCCAGCAGACCACTCCACAGCTCCTACAATGAGCAGTTCTTC. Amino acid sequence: CASRPLHSSYNEQFF.